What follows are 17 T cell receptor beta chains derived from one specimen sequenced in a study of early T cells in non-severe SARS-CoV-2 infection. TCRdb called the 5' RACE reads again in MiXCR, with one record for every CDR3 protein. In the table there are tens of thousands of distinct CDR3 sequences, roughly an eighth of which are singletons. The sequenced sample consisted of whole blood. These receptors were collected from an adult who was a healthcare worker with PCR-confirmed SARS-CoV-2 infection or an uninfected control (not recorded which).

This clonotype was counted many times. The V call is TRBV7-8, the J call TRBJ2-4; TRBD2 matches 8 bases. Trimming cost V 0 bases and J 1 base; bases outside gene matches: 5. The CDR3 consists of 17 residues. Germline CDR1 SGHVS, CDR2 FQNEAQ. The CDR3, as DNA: TGTGCCAGCAGCTTAGCGCGAGCGGGAGTCGCCAAAAACATTCAGTACTTC. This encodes CASSLARAGVAKNIQYF.

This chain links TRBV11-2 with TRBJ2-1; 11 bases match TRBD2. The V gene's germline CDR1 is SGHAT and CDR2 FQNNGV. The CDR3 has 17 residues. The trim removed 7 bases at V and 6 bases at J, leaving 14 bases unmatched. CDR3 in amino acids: CASILDPGTSGANEQFF. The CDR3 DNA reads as TGTGCCAGCATCCTCGACCCCGGGACTAGCGGAGCCAATGAGCAGTTCTTC.

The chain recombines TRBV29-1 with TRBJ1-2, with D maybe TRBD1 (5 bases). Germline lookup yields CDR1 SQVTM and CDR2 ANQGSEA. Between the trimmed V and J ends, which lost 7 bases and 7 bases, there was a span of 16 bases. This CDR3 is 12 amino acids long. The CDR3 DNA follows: TGCAGCGCGGGGCTAGTCGGAGGTGGCTACACCTTC. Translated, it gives CSAGLVGGGYTF.

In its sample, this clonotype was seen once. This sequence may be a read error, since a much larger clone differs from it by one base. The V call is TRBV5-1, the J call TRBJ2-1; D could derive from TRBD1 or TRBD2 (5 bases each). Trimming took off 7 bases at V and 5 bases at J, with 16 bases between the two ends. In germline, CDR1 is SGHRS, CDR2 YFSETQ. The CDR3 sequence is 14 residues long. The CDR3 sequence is CASANIPGHNEQFF. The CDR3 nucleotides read TGCGCCAGCGCCAACATCCCGGGGCACAATGAGCAGTTCTTC.

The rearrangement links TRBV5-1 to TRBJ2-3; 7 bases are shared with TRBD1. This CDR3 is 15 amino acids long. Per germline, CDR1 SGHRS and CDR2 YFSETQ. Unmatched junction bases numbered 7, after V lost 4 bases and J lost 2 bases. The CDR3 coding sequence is TGCGCCAGCAGCAGGGACAGACCTAACACAGATACGCAGTATTTT. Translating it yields CASSRDRPNTDTQYF.

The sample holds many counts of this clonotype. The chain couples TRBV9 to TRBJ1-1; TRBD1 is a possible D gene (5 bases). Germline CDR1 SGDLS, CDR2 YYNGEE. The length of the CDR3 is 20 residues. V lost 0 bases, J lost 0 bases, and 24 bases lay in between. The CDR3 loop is CASSVAKGQSILMLNTEAFF. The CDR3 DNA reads TGTGCCAGCAGCGTAGCGAAGGGGCAATCTATATTAATGCTGAACACTGAAGCTTTCTTT.

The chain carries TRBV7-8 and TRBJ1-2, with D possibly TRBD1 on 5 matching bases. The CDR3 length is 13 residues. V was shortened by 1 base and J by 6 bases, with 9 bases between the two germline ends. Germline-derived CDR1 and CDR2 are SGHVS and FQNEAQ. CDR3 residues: CASSLVQGDGYTF. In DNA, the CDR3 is TGTGCCAGCAGCTTAGTCCAGGGCGATGGCTACACCTTC.

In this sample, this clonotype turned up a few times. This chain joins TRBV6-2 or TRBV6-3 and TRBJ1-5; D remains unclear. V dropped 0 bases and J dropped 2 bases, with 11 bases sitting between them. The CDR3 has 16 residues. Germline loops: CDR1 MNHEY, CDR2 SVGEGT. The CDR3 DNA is TGTGCCAGCAGTTACTCGGTGGGGAGCGGCAATCAGCCCCAGCATTTT. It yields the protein CASSYSVGSGNQPQHF.

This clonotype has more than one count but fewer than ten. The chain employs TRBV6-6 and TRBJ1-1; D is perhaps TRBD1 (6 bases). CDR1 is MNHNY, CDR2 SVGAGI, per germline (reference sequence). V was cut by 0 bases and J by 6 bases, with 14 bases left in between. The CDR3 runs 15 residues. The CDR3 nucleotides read TGTGCCAGCAGTTACTCGCAGGACAGTAACCCTGAAGCTTTCTTT. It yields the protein CASSYSQDSNPEAFF.

CDR3 amino acids: CASSQGYGEAFF. CDR3 nucleotide sequence: TGTGCCAGCAGCCAAGGCTACGGAGAAGCTTTCTTT. The rearrangement joins TRBV14 to TRBJ1-1; unclear D gene. Germline CDR1 is SGHDN and CDR2 is FVKESK. V lost 1 base, J lost 8 bases, and 8 bases lay in between. The CDR3 contains 12 residues.

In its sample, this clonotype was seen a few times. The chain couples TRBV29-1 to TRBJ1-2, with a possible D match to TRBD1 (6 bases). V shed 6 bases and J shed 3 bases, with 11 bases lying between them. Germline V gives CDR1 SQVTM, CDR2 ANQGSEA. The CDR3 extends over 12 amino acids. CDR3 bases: TGCAGCGTATTGCAGGGGTACTATGGCTACACCTTC. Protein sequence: CSVLQGYYGYTF.

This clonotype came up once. CDR3 region: CASSSLGGREQYF. CDR3 bases: TGTGCCAGCAGTTCCCTCGGGGGCAGGGAGCAGTACTTC. The chain uses TRBV12-3 or TRBV12-4 and TRBJ2-7; TRBD1 or TRBD2 may be the D gene (6 bases each). Trimming left V 4 bases short and J 7 bases short, with 14 bases between. The CDR3 spans 13 residues.

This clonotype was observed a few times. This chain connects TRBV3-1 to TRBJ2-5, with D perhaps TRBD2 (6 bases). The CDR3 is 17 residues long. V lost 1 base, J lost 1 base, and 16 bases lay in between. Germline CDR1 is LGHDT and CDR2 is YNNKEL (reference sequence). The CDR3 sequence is CASSQGVVRGIQETQYF. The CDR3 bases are TGTGCCAGCAGCCAAGGAGTGGTCCGGGGGATCCAAGAGACCCAGTACTTC.

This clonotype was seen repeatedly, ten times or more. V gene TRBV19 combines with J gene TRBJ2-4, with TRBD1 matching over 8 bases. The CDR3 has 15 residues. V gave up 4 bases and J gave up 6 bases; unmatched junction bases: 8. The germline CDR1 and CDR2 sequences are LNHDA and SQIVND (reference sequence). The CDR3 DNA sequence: TGTGCCAGTAGTAGTAGGACTGGACAGGGAAACATTCAGTACTTC. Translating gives CASSSRTGQGNIQYF.

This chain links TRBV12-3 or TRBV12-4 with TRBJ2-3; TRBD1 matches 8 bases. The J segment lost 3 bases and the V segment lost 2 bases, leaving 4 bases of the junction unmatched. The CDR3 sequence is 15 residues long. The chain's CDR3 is CASSLWTGTTDTQYF. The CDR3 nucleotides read TGTGCCAGCAGTTTATGGACAGGGACGACAGATACGCAGTATTTT.

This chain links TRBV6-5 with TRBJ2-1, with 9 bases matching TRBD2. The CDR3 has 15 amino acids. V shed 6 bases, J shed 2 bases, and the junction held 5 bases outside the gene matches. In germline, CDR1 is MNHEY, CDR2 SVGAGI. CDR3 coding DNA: TGTGCCAGCAGAGAGACTAGCGGCACCTACAATGAGCAGTTCTTC. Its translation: CASRETSGTYNEQFF.

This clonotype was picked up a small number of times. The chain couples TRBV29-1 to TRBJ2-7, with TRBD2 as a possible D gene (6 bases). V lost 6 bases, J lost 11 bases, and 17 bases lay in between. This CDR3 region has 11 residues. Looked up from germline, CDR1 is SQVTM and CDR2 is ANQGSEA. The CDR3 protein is CSVAGSAREYF. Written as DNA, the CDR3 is TGCAGCGTCGCGGGATCCGCGAGGGAGTACTTC.